This record covers a single T cell receptor (beta chain). Its target is unknown. Sequencing was performed with immunoSEQ multiplex PCR; in TCRdb, only in-frame clones are kept and a portion is missing. The table shows 70,000 or so clones, with roughly 92% occurring only once. This entry is derived from a study of cytomegalovirus exposure and HLA in healthy donors. Overall study context: Later analysis reported that the roughly 110 validation repertoires shared the platform of the 650 to 700 first-cohort repertoires. Overall study findings and caveats: Across donors, most TCRs were seen rarely, yet some public ones were widespread.

This receptor was obtained from a woman aged 18-29 years in good health and CMV-seropositive. The sequenced sample consisted of PBMCs.

The DNA for the CDR3 is TGTGCCAGCAGTGAAAACAGGGCCGGAAACACCATATATTTT. Residues: CASSENRAGNTIYF. This chain links TRBV6-1 with TRBJ1-3, with D possibly being TRBD1 (6 bases). This CDR3 contains 14 residues. V was cut by 2 bases and J by 4 bases, with 9 bases left in between. CDR1 and CDR2 (germline): MNHNS, SASEGT.